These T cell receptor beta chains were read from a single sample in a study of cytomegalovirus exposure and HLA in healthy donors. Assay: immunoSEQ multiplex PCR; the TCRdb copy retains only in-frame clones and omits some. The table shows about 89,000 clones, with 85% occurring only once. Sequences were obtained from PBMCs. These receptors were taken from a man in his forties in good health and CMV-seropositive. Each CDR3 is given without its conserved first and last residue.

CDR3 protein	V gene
ASSVEAGGEKLF	TRBV9
ASTRGGNYNEQF	TRBV2
ASSLSAGGALMAEAF	TRBV7-8
ASSRSSYEQY	TRBV13
ATQGQVGEPQH	TRBV15
ASSSPRSSTDTQY	TRBV27
ASSPSGNTDTQY	TRBV7-9
ASSTGWGEQF	TRBV6-5
ASRDWWGAGNTIY	TRBV19
ASSYAGTSGSYEQY	TRBV6-5
ASSPWTGNQPQH	TRBV7-9
ASRDRVGNTEAF	TRBV6-5
ASRLEYKETQY	TRBV6-6
ASSSLAGVSEQY	TRBV7-8
ASSVGSGRSHEQF	TRBV9
ASSLMADSLSEQY	TRBV27
ASSLRGDSYNEQF	TRBV6-4
ASSGTFSGGVSYNEQF	TRBV11-3
ASSPREGSSGNTIY	TRBV2
ASSYRPGEAKAF	TRBV6-5
ASSIETGKVVTGELF	TRBV5-8
ASSAAAGQGTYNSPLH	TRBV6-1
ASSDGTGLETQH	TRBV6-1
ASSLTGTTTGELF	TRBV7-3
ASSPGQGQQPQH	TRBV18
ASSPRLASTDTQY	TRBV7-9
ASRFLAGGTTGELF	TRBV6-6
AISEEAGGSYEQY	TRBV10-3
ASSLGQGYTEAF	TRBV18
ASSIQDSYEQY	TRBV5-1
ASSPWTSGRVEQF	TRBV9
ASSLGRLYTGELF	TRBV5-6
AGSNQGYEQY	TRBV2
ASSLGTMGGETQY	TRBV5-5
ASSGGTGPSEKY	TRBV5-1
ASSLTGGGGELF	TRBV27
ASGLVQGSGSETQY	TRBV12-5
ASSYPRLGEQF	TRBV6-5
SATEGEKLF	TRBV20-1
ASSIGGRTQETQY	TRBV19
ASSPSGRRNEQF	TRBV10-2
ASSSASGRRNEQF	TRBV7-6
ASSIGWDRGPGNTIY	TRBV19
SVEGRPTGAGGPGWEQY	TRBV29-1
ASGTRGRNEQF	TRBV12-5
ASSARGSGMADTQY	TRBV19
ASSARAGPGNEQF	TRBV9
ASSLGLPETQY	TRBV11-2
ASSLSGRFMSYNEQF	TRBV27